This TCR beta chain appears in the sequencing data of a study of CXCR4 blockade with PD-1 therapy in pancreatic cancer (dated 2019 in TCRdb). About the full investigation: The study analyzed resected pancreatic ductal adenocarcinoma using multiplex immunohistochemistry and TCRbeta immunosequencing, along with ex vivo slice culture to test PD-1 and CXCR4 blockade. To assess intratumoral heterogeneity, two geographically distinct regions from each of roughly 6 tumors were TCR-sequenced.

TCRbeta CDR3 regions were immunosequenced from extracted DNA using the immunoSEQ Assay at Adaptive Biotechnologies. The authors' pipeline ran thus. To measure the absolute abundance of each unique TCRbeta CDR3, the sequences were collapsed and filtered. Clonality was defined as 1 minus Pielou's evenness, computed on productive in-frame rearrangements only. Regional overlap was measured by following the top 100 nucleotide rearrangements across paired samples, and the Morisita index was used to compare paired samples with unrelated samples. Convergence of nucleotide rearrangements onto identical amino acid sequences was assessed with the immunoSEQ Rearrangement Details tool. Not all clones reach the TCRdb copy of this immuneACCESS table, which keeps in-frame sequences only. Checked studies attribute under half of the gap to unresolved V genes and leave the rest unexplained. V and J calls and clone size are given by that table; D and trimming were obtained from the DNA. Within this sample are around 2,300 clones, with around 44% of them counted one time only. The leading ten clones occupy about 15% of the sample.

The germline V gene encodes CDR1 SGDLS and CDR2 YYNGEE. Taken from cysteine to phenylalanine, the CDR3 has 16 residues. Just CDR3 DNA is preserved here, 48 bases in frame from base 1. Between the V and J ends, shortened by 1 base and 0 bases respectively, the junction contains 12 bases. As for this clone: The target of this receptor is not known. Base qualities are not recorded, but no much larger clone differs from it by a single base.

The archived tumor blocks came from patients who had not received neoadjuvant therapy before resection. For the preserved-tissue arm, the study drew on 30 to 35 surgical resection samples taken from about two dozen pancreatic ductal adenocarcinoma patients who had not been treated previously. DNA for the resection arm was extracted from ten 5-micron curls of FFPE tumor cut next to the multiplex immunohistochemistry slide. Overall study outcomes, separate from this receptor: Only TCRbeta chains were sequenced, so true antigen-specificity overlap of convergent dominant clones remained unconfirmed pending paired alpha-beta single-cell sequencing. Tumors had clonal expansion, with a mean productive clonality of approximately 0.15 compared with around 0.05 in healthy blood, yet clonality showed no correlation with survival. Amino acid clone frequency correlated strongly with the number of distinct nucleotide rearrangements encoding it, suggesting convergent selection by common tumor antigens.

The rearranged chain carries TRBV9 and TRBJ2-3, with the D gene call left open. Sequencing input: tumor tissue. The receptor was derived from a human donor with pancreatic ductal adenocarcinoma. The CDR3 protein: CASSVTGQTSTDTQYF. The base sequence is TGTGCCAGCAGCGTAACGGGCCAGACCAGCACAGATACGCAGTATTTT.